A few counts support the clone carrying this T cell receptor (beta chain). What it recognizes is unknown. Researchers amplified the TCR beta CDR3 regions from RNA transcripts. A set of HTBI primers served as the primers for a first-round RT-PCR of the TCR CDR3. TCRdb reprocessed the multiplex PCR reads via MiXCR and lists one record per CDR3 protein. The sample lists about 350,000 distinct CDR3 sequences, around 14% occurring once. The sample belongs to a study of T cells in Graves' hyperthyroidism and ophthalmopathy. The source of the PBMCs was 9.5 to 10 ml of fresh peripheral blood. Study-wide points: A model of 13 V-J features distinguished ophthalmopathy from stable hyperthyroidism. Most thyroid clonotypes that were expanded above 0.001 also turned up in blood.

Specimen: blood. The TCR sequence derives from a woman between 25 and 40 years old with Graves' hyperthyroidism.

For the CDR3, the DNA is TGTGCCAGCAGGTCGGACATCACAGATACGCAGTATTTT. It translates to CASRSDITDTQYF. The chain uses TRBV6-1 and TRBJ2-3; the D gene is possibly TRBD1 (5 bases). The CDR3 is 13 amino acids. CDR1 is MNHNS, CDR2 SASEGT, per germline. V dropped 6 bases and J dropped 2 bases, with 9 bases sitting between them.